This entry features one T cell receptor (beta chain) sequence. What it binds is unknown. The entry originates in a study of shared clonotypes between healthy human individuals. Points from the study as a whole: It was anticipated that sequencing depth would influence how many clonotypes donors shared.

It was CD45RO-negative cells, positively selected for CCR7, that made up naive CD8 cells, with terminally differentiated effector memory CD45RA+ cells excluded. This CDR3 has 14 amino acids. The germline V and J ends were trimmed by 0 bases and 3 bases, with 8 bases remaining between them. CDR1 is MNHEY, CDR2 SVGAGI, per germline. Produced via immunoSEQ multiplex PCR; TCRdb's table is partial and in-frame only. The sample holds about 1,800,000 clones; approximately 94% are singletons and the top ten take around 1%. The rearrangement uses TRBV6-5 and TRBJ2-5, with a weak D call TRBD1 (5 bases). This clonotype was obtained from a young man in good health. Input material: naive CD8+ T cells sorted from blood. CDR3 sequence: CASSYSMTEETQYF. CDR3 coding DNA: TGTGCCAGCAGTTACTCGATGACAGAAGAGACCCAGTACTTC.